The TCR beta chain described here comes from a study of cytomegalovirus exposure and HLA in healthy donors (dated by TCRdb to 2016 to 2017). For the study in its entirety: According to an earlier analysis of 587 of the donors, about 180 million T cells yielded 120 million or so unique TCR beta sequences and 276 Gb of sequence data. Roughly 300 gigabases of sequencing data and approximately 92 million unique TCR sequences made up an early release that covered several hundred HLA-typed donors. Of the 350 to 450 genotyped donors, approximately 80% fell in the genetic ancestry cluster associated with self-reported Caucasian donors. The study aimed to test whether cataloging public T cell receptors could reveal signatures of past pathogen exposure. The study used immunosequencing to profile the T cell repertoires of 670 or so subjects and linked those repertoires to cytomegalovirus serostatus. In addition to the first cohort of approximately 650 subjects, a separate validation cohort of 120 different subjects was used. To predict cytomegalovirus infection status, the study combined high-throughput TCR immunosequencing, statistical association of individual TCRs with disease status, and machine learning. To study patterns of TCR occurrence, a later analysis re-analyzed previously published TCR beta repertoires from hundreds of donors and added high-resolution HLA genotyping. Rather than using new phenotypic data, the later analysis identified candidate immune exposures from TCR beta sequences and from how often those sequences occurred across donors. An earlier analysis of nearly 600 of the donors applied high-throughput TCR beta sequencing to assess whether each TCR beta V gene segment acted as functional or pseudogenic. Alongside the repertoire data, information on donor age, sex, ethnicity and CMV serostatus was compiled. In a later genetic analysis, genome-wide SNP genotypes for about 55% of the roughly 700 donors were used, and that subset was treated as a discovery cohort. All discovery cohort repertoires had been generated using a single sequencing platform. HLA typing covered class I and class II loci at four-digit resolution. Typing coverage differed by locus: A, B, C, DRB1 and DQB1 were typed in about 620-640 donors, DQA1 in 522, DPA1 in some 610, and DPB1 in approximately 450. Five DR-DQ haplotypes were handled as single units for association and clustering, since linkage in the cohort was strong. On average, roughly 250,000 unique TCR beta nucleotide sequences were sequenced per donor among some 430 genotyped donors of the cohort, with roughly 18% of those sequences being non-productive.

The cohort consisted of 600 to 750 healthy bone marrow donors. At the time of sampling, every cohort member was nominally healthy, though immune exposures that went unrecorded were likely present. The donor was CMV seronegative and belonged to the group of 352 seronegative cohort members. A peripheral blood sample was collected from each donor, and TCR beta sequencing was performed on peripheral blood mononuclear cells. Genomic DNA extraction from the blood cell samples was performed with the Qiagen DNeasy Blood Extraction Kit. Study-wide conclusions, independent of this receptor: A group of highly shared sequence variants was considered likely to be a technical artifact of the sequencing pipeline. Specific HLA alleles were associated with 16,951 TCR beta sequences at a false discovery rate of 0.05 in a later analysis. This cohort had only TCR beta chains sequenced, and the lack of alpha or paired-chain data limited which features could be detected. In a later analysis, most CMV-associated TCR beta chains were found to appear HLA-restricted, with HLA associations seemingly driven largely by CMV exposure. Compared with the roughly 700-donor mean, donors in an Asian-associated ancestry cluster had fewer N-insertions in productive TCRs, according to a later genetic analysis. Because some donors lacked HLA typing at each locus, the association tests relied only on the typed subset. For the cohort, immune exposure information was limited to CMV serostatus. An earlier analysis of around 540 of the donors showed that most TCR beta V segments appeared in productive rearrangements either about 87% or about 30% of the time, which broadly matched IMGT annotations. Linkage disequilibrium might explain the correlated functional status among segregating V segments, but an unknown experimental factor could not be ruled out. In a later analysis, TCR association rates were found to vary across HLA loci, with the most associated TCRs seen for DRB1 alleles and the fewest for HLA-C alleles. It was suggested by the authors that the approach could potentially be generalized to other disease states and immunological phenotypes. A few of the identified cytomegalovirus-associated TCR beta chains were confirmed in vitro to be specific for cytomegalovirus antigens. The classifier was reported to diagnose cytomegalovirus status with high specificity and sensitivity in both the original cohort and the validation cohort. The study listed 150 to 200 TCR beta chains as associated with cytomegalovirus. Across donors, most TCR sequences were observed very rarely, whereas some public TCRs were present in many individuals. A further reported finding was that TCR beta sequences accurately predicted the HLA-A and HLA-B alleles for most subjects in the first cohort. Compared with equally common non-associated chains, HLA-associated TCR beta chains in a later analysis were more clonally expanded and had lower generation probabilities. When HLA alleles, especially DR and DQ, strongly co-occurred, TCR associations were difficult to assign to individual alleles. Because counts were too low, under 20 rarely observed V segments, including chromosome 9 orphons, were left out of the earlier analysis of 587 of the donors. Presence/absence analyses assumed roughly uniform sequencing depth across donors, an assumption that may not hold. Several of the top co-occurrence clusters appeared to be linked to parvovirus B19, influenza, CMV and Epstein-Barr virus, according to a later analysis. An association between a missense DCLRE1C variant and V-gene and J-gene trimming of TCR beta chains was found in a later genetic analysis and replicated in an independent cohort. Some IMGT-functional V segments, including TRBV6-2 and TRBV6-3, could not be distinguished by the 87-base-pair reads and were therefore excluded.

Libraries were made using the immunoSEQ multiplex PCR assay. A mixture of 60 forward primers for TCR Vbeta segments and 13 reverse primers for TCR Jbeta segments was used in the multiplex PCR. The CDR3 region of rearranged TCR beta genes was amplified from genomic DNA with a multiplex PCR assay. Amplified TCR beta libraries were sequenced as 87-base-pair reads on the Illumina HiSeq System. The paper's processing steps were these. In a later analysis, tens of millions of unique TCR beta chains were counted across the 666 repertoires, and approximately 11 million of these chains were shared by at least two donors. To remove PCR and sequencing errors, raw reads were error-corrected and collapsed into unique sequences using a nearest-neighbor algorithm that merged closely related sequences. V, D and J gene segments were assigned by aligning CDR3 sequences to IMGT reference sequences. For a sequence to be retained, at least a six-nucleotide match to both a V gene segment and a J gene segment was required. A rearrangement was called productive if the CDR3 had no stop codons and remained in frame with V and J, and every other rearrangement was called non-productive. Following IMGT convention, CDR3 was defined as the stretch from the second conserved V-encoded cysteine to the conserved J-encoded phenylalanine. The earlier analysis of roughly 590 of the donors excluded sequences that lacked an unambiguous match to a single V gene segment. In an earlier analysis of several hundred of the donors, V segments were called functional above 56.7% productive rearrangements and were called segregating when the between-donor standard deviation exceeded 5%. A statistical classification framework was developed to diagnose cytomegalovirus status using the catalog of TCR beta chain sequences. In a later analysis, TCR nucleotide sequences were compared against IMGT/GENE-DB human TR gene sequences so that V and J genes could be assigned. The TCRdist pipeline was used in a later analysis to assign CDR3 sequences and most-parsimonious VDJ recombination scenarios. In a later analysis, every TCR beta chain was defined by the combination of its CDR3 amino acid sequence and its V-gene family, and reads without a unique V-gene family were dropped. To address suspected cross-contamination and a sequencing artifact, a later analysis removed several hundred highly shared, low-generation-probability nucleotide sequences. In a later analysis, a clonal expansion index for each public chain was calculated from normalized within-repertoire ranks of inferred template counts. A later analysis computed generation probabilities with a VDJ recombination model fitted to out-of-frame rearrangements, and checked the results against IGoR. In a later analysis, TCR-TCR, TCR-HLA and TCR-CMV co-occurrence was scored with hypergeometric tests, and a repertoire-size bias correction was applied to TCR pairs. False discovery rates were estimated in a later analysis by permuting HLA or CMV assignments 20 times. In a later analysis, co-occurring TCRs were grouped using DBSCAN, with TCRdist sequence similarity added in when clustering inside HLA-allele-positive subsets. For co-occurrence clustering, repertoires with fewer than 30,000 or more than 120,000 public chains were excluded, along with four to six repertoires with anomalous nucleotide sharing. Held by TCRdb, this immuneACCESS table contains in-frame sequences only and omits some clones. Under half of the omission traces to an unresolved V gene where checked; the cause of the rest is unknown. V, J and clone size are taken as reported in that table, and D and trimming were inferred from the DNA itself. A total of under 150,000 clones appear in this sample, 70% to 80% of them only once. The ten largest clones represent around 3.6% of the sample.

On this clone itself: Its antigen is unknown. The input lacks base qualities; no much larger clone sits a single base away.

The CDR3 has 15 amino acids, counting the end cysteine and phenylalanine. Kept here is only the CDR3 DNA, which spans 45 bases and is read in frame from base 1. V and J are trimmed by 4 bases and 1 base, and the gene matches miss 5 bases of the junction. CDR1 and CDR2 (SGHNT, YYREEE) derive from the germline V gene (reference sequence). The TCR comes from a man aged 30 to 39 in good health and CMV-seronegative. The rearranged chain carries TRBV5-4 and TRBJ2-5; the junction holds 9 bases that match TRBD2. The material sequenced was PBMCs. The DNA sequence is TGTGCCAGCAGCCAACCTAGCGGGACCCAAGAGACCCAGTACTTC. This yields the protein CASSQPSGTQETQYF.